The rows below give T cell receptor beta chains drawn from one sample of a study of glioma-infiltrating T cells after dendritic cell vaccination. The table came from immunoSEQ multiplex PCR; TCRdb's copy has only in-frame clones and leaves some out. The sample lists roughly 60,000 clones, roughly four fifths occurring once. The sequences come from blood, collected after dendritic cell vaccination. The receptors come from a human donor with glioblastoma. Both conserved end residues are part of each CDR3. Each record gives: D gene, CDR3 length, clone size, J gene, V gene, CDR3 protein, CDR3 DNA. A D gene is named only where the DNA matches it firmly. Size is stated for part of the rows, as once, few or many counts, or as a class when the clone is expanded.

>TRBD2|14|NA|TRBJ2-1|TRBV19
CASDSGGGYNEQFF
TGTGCCAGCGATAGCGGGGGGGGCTACAATGAGCAGTTCTTC
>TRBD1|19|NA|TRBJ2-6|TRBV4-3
CASSQETGPTGGMANVLTF
TGCGCCAGCAGCCAAGAGACGGGCCCCACAGGGGGAATGGCCAACGTCCTGACTTTC
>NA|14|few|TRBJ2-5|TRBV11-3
CASSLGSARETQYF
TGTGCCAGCAGCTTAGGCAGCGCCAGAGAGACCCAGTACTTC
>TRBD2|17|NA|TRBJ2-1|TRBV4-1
CASSRRGTSGGDNEQFF
TGCGCCAGCAGCCGCAGAGGGACTAGCGGGGGGGACAATGAGCAGTTCTTC
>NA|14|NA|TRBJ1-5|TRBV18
CASSSDDSNQPQHF
TGTGCCAGCTCGTCAGATGATAGCAATCAGCCCCAGCATTTT
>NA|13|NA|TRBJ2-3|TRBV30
CASHIPGTDTQYF
TGTGCCTCCCACATCCCTGGCACAGATACGCAGTATTTT
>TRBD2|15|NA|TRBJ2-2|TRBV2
CASSVPAGGTGELFF
TGTGCCAGCAGTGTCCCAGCGGGGGGAACCGGGGAGCTGTTTTTT
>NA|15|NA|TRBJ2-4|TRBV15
CATSRGAGTRNIQYF
TGTGCCACCAGCAGAGGGGCGGGGACGCGGAACATTCAGTACTTC
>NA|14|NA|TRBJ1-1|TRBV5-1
CASSSGEGWTEAFF
TGCGCCAGCAGCTCCGGTGAAGGGTGGACTGAAGCTTTCTTC
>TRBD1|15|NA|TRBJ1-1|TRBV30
CAWSAPGTGNTEAFF
TGTGCCTGGAGTGCCCCGGGGACAGGGAACACTGAAGCTTTCTTT
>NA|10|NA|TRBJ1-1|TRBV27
CASGGMGAFF
TGTGCCAGCGGGGGGATGGGAGCTTTCTTT
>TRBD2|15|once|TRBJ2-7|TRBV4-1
CASSQDRGRVYEQYF
TGCGCCAGCAGCCAAGATCGAGGGAGGGTTTACGAGCAGTACTTC
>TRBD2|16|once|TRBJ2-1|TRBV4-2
CASSQERGGHVNEQFF
TGTGCCAGCAGCCAGGAGCGGGGGGGACACGTCAATGAGCAGTTCTTC
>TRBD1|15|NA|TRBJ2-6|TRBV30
CAGVRGLTGANVLTF
TGTGCGGGGGTCAGGGGGCTTACTGGGGCCAACGTCCTGACTTTC
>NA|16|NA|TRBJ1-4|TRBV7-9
CASSPGDQGEYEKLFF
TGTGCCAGCAGCCCGGGAGACCAAGGCGAGTACGAAAAACTGTTTTTT
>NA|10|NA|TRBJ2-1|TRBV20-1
CSAGGYEQFF
TGCAGTGCCGGCGGATATGAGCAGTTCTTC
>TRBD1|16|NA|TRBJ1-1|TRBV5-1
CASSLAGTGVNTEAFF
TGCGCCAGCAGCTTGGCCGGGACAGGCGTGAACACTGAAGCTTTCTTT
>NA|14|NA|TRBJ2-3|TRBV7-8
CASSLRRGTDTQYF
TGTGCCAGCAGTCTCCGACGGGGGACAGATACGCAGTATTTT
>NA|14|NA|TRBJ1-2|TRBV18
CASSPGETNSGYTF
TGTGCCAGCTCACCAGGGGAGACAAATTCCGGCTACACCTTC
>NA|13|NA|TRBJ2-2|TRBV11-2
CASMSHNTGELFF
TGTGCCAGCATGAGCCACAACACCGGGGAGCTGTTTTTT
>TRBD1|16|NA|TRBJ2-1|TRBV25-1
CASKRTGGSGFDEQFF
TGTGCCAGCAAAAGGACAGGGGGCTCGGGTTTCGATGAGCAGTTCTTC
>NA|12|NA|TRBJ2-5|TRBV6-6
CASRQTGVTQYF
TGTGCCAGCAGACAAACCGGGGTGACCCAGTACTTC